This TCR beta chain was sequenced during a study of spatial heterogeneity in lung cancer. Across the whole study: Where present, follow-up PBMC were sequenced a median of around 2 years after resection. Study conclusions and caveats: There were more appearances of ubiquitous expanded tumor TCRs in blood at resection than at follow-up.

Time point in this sample: blood at routine non-recurrence follow-up after resection. The CDR3 contains 15 residues. The ends were cut back, 5 bases at V and 6 bases at J, with 16 bases in the middle. Germline V lookup: CDR1 SSHAT, CDR2 FNYEAQ (reference sequence). Note on this clonotype: Its specificity is unknown.

Individually, TCR cDNA molecules were each labelled with a unique molecular identifier. From the 5' RACE reads, TCRdb called clonotypes with MiXCR, one entry per CDR3 protein. This sample has about 10,000 distinct CDR3 sequences; 10% occur once, and the top ten carry around 35%. The sequence derives from a female donor with early-stage non-small cell lung cancer. Specimen: PBMCs, collected at follow-up. The chain employs TRBV7-7 and TRBJ2-2, with D possibly being TRBD2 (6 bases). The CDR3 reads CASSGAGPPAGELFF. In DNA, the CDR3 is TGTGCCAGCAGCGGGGCGGGGCCGCCGGCCGGGGAGCTGTTTTTT.